This T cell receptor beta chain was sequenced during a study of cytomegalovirus exposure and HLA in healthy donors. V lost 1 base, J lost 7 bases, and 14 bases lay in between. Germline V gives CDR1 SGHTA, CDR2 FQGNSA. The CDR3 length is 15 residues. A multiplex PCR was run with 60 Vbeta primers and 13 Jbeta primers. Original handling: Later, an analysis found 65 million to 85 million unique TCR beta chains, and about 10 million of these were shared. Measured with immunoSEQ multiplex PCR; TCRdb has only the in-frame clones, and not every one. D and trimming were read from the DNA, whereas the V and J calls and clone size are those reported in that table. The data contain around 130,000 clones, over 80% of them singletons.

The chain uses TRBV7-2 and TRBJ2-1, with D possibly matching TRBD1 (6 bases). Source material: PBMCs. This TCR was recovered from a boy aged 10-17 years in good health and CMV-seronegative. The CDR3 DNA is TGTGCCAGCAGCTTAGGGTCGCAGGGGAGAAATGAGCAGTTCTTC. Encoded protein: CASSLGSQGRNEQFF.